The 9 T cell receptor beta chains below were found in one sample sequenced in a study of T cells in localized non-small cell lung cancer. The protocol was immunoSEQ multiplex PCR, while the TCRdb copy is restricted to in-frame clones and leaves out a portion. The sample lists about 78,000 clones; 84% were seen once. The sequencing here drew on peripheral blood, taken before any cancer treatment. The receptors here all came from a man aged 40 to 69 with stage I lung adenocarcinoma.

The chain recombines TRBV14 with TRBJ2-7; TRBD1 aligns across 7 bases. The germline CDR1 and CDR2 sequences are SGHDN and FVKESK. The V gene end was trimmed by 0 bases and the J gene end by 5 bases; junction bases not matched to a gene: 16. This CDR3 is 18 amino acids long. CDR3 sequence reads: CASSQEWDRGPWIDEQYF. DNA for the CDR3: TGTGCCAGCAGCCAAGAATGGGACAGAGGCCCTTGGATCGACGAGCAGTACTTC. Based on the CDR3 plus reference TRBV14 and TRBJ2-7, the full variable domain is EAGVTQFPSHSVIEKGQTVTLRCDPISGHDNLYWYRRVMGKEIKFLLHFVKESKQDESGMPNNRFLAERTGGTYSTLKVQPAELEDSGVYFCASSQEWDRGPWIDEQYFGPGTRLTVT.

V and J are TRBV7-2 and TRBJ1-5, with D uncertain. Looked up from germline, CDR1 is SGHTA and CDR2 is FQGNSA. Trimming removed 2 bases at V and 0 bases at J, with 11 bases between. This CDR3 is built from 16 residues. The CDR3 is CASSLTSGYSNQPQHF. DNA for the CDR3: TGTGCCAGCAGCTTAACGTCGGGATATAGCAATCAGCCCCAGCATTTT.

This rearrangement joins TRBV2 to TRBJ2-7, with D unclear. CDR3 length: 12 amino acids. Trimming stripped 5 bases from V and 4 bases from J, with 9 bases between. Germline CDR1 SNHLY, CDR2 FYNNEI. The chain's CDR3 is CASSFEQYEQYF. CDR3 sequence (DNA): TGTGCCAGCAGTTTTGAACAATACGAGCAGTACTTC.

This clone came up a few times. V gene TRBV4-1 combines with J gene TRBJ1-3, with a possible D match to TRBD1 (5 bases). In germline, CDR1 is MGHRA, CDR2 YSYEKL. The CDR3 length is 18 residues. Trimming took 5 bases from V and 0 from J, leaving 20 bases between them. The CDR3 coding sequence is TGCGCCAGCAGCTCAAGCGGCCCGGGACTCATCTCTGGAAACACCATATATTTT. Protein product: CASSSSGPGLISGNTIYF.

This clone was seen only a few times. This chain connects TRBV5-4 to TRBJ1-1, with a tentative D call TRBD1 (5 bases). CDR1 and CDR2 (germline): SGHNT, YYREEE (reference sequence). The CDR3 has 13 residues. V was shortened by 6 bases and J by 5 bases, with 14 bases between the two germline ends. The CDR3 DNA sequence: TGTGCCAGCACACGCCAGGGCTATACTGAAGCTTTCTTT. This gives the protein CASTRQGYTEAFF.

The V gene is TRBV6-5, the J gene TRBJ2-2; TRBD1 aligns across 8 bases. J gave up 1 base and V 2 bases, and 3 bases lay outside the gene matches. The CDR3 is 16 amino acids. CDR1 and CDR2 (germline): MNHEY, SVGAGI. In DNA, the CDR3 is TGTGCCAGCAGTTACGAAGGGACAGGGAACACCGGGGAGCTGTTTTTT. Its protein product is CASSYEGTGNTGELFF.

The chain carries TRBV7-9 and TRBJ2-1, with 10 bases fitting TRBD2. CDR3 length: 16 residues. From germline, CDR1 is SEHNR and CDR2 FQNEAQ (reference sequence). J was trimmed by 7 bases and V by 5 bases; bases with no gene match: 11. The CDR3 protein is CASSQKASGRENEQFF. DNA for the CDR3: TGTGCCAGCAGCCAGAAGGCTAGCGGGAGAGAGAATGAGCAGTTCTTC. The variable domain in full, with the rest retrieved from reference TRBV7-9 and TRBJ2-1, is DTGVSQNPRHKITKRGQNVTFRCDPISEHNRLYWYRQTLGQGPEFLTYFQNEAQLEKSRLLSDRFSAERPKGSFSTLEIQRTEQGDSAMYLCASSQKASGRENEQFFGPGTRLTVL.

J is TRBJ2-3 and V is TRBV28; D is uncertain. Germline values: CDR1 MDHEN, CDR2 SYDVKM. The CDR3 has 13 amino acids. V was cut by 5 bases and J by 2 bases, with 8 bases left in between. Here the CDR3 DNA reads TGTGCCAGCAGTCCCCCTGTCACAGATACGCAGTATTTT. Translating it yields CASSPPVTDTQYF.

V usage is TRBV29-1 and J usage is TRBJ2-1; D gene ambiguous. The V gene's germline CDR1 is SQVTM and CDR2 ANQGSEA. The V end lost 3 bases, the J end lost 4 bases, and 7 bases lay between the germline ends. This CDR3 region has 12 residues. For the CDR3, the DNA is TGCAGCGTTGATTGGCCTTACAATGAGCAGTTCTTC. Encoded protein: CSVDWPYNEQFF.